What follows describes a single T cell receptor beta chain. Its target is unknown. Method: immunoSEQ multiplex PCR; TCRdb's copy keeps in-frame clones and lacks some. The sample lists some 25,000 clones; about 85% were seen once. This entry is derived from a study of OX40 agonist ivuxolimab in advanced cancers. Findings and caveats of the study: Expanded clones belonging to CD8+ T cells outnumbered, on average, those of CD4+.

The length of the CDR3 is 13 residues. V was pared by 4 bases and J by 6 bases, with 11 bases between. The germline V gene encodes CDR1 SGHDT and CDR2 YYEEEE. Collection of blood occurred at baseline, at cycle 4 day 1, and at cycle 7 day 1. The chain links TRBV5-6 to TRBJ1-5; D unresolved. The TCR originated in an adult with an advanced solid tumor such as melanoma, head and neck, liver or kidney cancer. Sequenced material: CD4+ or CD8+ T cells sorted from blood, taken in a trial of the OX40 agonist ivuxolimab. CDR3 DNA sequence: TGTGCCAGCAGCACCGGGCTAGGTCAGCCCCAGCATTTT. It is translated as CASSTGLGQPQHF.